The 23 T cell receptor beta chains below come from one sample, sequenced in a study of T cells after yellow fever vaccination. TCRdb reanalysed the 5' RACE reads using MiXCR and keeps one entry per CDR3 protein. The table shows roughly 500,000 distinct CDR3 sequences, with over 15% occurring only once. The starting material was PBMCs, obtained 15 days after the yellow fever booster vaccination. These receptors came from a man aged 25 to 40 who received the YFV17D yellow fever vaccine.

This clonotype was seen a handful of times. The gene calls are TRBV7-9 and TRBJ2-3; D ambiguous. Germline V gives CDR1 SEHNR, CDR2 FQNEAQ (reference sequence). V lost 4 bases and J lost 1, with 15 bases in between. CDR3 length equals 16 residues. CDR3 protein: CASSSPTRLGTDTQYF. DNA for the CDR3: TGTGCCAGCAGCTCACCGACCCGTCTGGGCACAGATACGCAGTATTTT.

V gene TRBV14 combines with J gene TRBJ2-7, with TRBD2 matching 12 bases. This CDR3 comprises 15 residues. The germline V gene encodes CDR1 SGHDN and CDR2 FVKESK. Unmatched junction bases numbered 7, after V lost 4 bases and J lost 6 bases. The CDR3 sequence: CASSPILAGGGEQYF. The DNA of the CDR3 is TGTGCCAGCAGCCCGATACTAGCGGGAGGCGGCGAGCAGTACTTC. The whole variable domain, filled in from reference TRBV14 and TRBJ2-7, reads EAGVTQFPSHSVIEKGQTVTLRCDPISGHDNLYWYRRVMGKEIKFLLHFVKESKQDESGMPNNRFLAERTGGTYSTLKVQPAELEDSGVYFCASSPILAGGGEQYFGPGTRLTVT.

The genes are TRBV9 and TRBJ2-2; D may be TRBD2 (7 bases). This CDR3 contains 16 residues. V lost 6 bases and J lost 0, with 15 bases in between. From germline, CDR1 is SGDLS and CDR2 YYNGEE. The CDR3 sequence is CASTPWGGPNTGELFF. The CDR3 DNA sequence: TGTGCCAGCACCCCCTGGGGGGGGCCGAACACCGGGGAGCTGTTTTTT.

This clonotype was seen a few times. This chain joins TRBV5-1 and TRBJ2-3, with 9 bases identical to TRBD1. This CDR3 region has 15 residues. V was pared by 2 bases and J by 3 bases, with 4 bases of the junction left unmatched. Per the germline V gene, CDR1 is SGHRS and CDR2 is YFSETQ. CDR3 DNA: TGCGCCAGCAGCTTCGGAGGGACAGGGACAGATACGCAGTATTTT. Its translation is CASSFGGTGTDTQYF.

A few counts support this clonotype. V and J are TRBV20-1 and TRBJ2-5; no clear D. Trimming cost V 6 bases and J 4 bases, with 12 bases left between them. The germline V gene has CDR1 DFQATT and CDR2 SNEGSKA (reference sequence). The length of the CDR3 is 12 residues. The CDR3 sequence: CSATPDGETQYF. The CDR3 nucleotides read TGCAGTGCCACCCCGGACGGAGAGACCCAGTACTTC.

The chain links TRBV5-1 to TRBJ1-3; D remains ambiguous. CDR3 length: 17 amino acids. Trimming shortened V by 0 bases and J by 0 bases, and 13 bases separated the two germline ends. Germline assignment: CDR1 SGHRS and CDR2 YFSETQ. The CDR3 coding sequence is TGCGCCAGCAGCTTGGAGATAGGGCCATCCTCTGGAAACACCATATATTTT. Translating gives CASSLEIGPSSGNTIYF.

Here the CDR3 DNA reads TGCAGCGTTGGCGACCGGGACGGATCCTACGAGCAGTACTTC. Translated, it gives CSVGDRDGSYEQYF. The rearrangement links TRBV29-1 to TRBJ2-7; D possibly matches TRBD1 or TRBD2 (5 bases each). Germline-derived CDR1 and CDR2 are SQVTM and ANQGSEA. This CDR3 is built from 14 residues. Deletions cut 4 bases from V and 1 base from J, with 14 bases between.

This clonotype was detected only a few times. The genes are TRBV4-3 and TRBJ2-5; the D gene is possibly TRBD2 (5 bases). The germline V gene has CDR1 LGHNA and CDR2 YSLEER. This CDR3 contains 14 residues. Trimming pared 0 bases from V and 5 bases from J, leaving 10 bases between. CDR3 in DNA: TGCGCCAGCAGCCAAGATCCGGGATTTGAGACCCAGTACTTC. Translated, it gives CASSQDPGFETQYF.

V usage is TRBV7-2 and J usage is TRBJ2-6, with a possible D match to TRBD1 (7 bases). The CDR3 contains 16 residues. Per germline, CDR1 SGHTA and CDR2 FQGNSA. V gave up 10 bases and J gave up 0 bases, with 16 bases separating them. CDR3 in DNA: TGTGCCACCGGGCGGGGACAGACCTCTGGGGCCAACGTCCTGACTTTC. Protein: CATGRGQTSGANVLTF. The full variable domain, with the rest looked up from reference TRBV7-2 and TRBJ2-6, is GAGVSQSPSNKVTEKGKDVELRCDPISGHTALYWYRQSLGQGLEFLIYFQGNSAPDKSGLPSDRFSAERTGGSVSTLTIQRTQQEDSAVYLCATGRGQTSGANVLTFGAGSRLTVL.

This clonotype was observed a handful of times. This rearrangement joins TRBV4-1 to TRBJ2-1, with D perhaps being TRBD1 or TRBD2 (6 bases each). V lost 1 base to trimming and J lost 8 bases, with 18 bases between them. This CDR3 comprises 16 residues. In germline, CDR1 is MGHRA, CDR2 YSYEKL. The CDR3 nucleotides read TGCGCCAGCAGCCAAGTATCTAGCGCCAGGGGCGATGAGCAGTTCTTC. Translation gives CASSQVSSARGDEQFF.

In its sample, this clonotype was seen a few times. The V gene is TRBV12-3 or TRBV12-4, the J gene TRBJ2-7; maybe TRBD1 (5 bases). CDR3 length equals 13 residues. Trimming cost V 7 bases and J 6 bases, with 16 bases left between them. The CDR3 bases are TGTGCCAGCACCCTGCCAGGTGGGGCCGAGCAGTACTTC. Encoded protein: CASTLPGGAEQYF.

CDR3 nucleotides: TGTGCCAGCTGGGAGGGCCCAACCACCGGGGAGCTGTTTTTT. Residues: CASWEGPTTGELFF. J is TRBJ2-2 and V is TRBV10-3; 7 nucleotides line up with TRBD2. Germline values: CDR1 ENHRY, CDR2 SYGVKD. This CDR3 has 14 residues. The junction had 9 bases not matched to a gene; V was cut back by 10 bases and J by 4 bases.

The rearrangement links TRBV2 to TRBJ2-1; D uncertain. The CDR3 is made up of 11 amino acids. Looked up from germline, CDR1 is SNHLY and CDR2 is FYNNEI. V was clipped by 3 bases and J by 15 bases, with 12 bases between them. The CDR3 protein is CASSDAAVGFF. CDR3 DNA: TGTGCCAGCAGTGATGCGGCTGTGGGGTTCTTC.

The chain joins TRBV24-1 to TRBJ2-1; 8 nucleotides agree with TRBD1. This CDR3 contains 13 residues. Germline V gene data show CDR1 as KGHDR and CDR2 as SFDVKD. Trimming cost V 7 bases and J 8 bases; bases outside gene matches: 6. CDR3 amino acids: CATRTRGRDEQFF. DNA of the CDR3: TGTGCCACCAGAACCAGGGGGCGAGATGAGCAGTTCTTC.

This sequence joins TRBV7-2 and TRBJ2-5; D ambiguous. V dropped 7 bases and J dropped 7 bases, with 16 bases sitting between them. The CDR3 extends over 13 amino acids. From germline, CDR1 is SGHTA and CDR2 FQGNSA. Here the CDR3 DNA reads TGTGCCAGCACCTTGGCGGCCCTGGGGACCCAGTACTTC. Amino acid sequence: CASTLAALGTQYF.

This sequence joins TRBV12-3 or TRBV12-4 and TRBJ1-5; maybe TRBD1 (5 bases). The CDR3 contains 12 residues. V was trimmed by 6 bases and J by 11 bases, leaving 14 bases between them. The CDR3: CASSSGKGAQHF. The CDR3 nucleotides are TGTGCCAGCAGCTCAGGGAAAGGGGCCCAGCATTTT.

This clonotype has only a few counts. The CDR3 is CATRGAGVADTQYF. CDR3 nucleotide sequence: TGTGCCACCAGAGGAGCGGGAGTCGCAGATACGCAGTATTTT. The chain combines TRBV24-1 with TRBJ2-3, with 8 bases identical to TRBD2. V lost 7 bases and J lost 4; bases outside the gene matches: 6. Germline V gives CDR1 KGHDR, CDR2 SFDVKD. CDR3 length: 14 amino acids.

This clonotype was detected only a few times. CDR3 loop: CATSREVDTQYF. CDR3 nucleotides: TGTGCCACCAGCAGAGAAGTAGATACGCAGTATTTT. V gene TRBV15 combines with J gene TRBJ2-3; no definite D call. Trimming left V 0 bases short and J 5 bases short, with 3 bases between. CDR1 LNHNV and CDR2 YYDKDF come from the germline V gene (reference sequence). The length of the CDR3 is 12 residues.

The table lists this clonotype with many counts. J is TRBJ2-7 and V is TRBV28; tentatively, D is TRBD1 or TRBD2 (5 bases each). The CDR3 contains 13 residues. Germline-derived CDR1 and CDR2 are MDHEN and SYDVKM. The germline V and J ends were trimmed by 9 bases and 2 bases, with 14 bases remaining between them. As DNA, the CDR3 is TGTGCCAGTTCAACCGGGGCCGCCTACGAGCAGTACTTC. Translated, it gives CASSTGAAYEQYF.

This clonotype has just a few counts. This chain joins TRBV5-1 and TRBJ2-5, with D unresolved. The V gene's germline CDR1 is SGHRS and CDR2 YFSETQ. The CDR3 runs to 14 residues. Trimming removed 1 base at V and 2 bases at J, with 9 bases between. CDR3 loop: CASSLSAEQETQYF. The CDR3, as DNA: TGCGCCAGCAGCTTGTCGGCGGAACAAGAGACCCAGTACTTC.

This clonotype appeared a few times. J is TRBJ2-7 and V is TRBV2; no reliable D call. CDR1 and CDR2 (germline): SNHLY, FYNNEI. V lost 6 bases and J 2 bases, leaving 11 bases between the germline ends. CDR3 size: 13 residues. The CDR3 loop is CASRTDEAYEQYF. The CDR3 DNA is TGTGCCAGCAGAACGGACGAAGCCTACGAGCAGTACTTC.

The chain has TRBV18 and TRBJ1-1; perhaps TRBD1 as D (6 bases). CDR3 length: 15 amino acids. Germline CDR1 and CDR2: KGHSH and LQKENI. Trimming removed 2 bases from V and 1 base from J, with 11 bases in between. CDR3 bases: TGTGCCAGCTCACCATTACAGGGCCCGAACACTGAAGCTTTCTTT. This sequence encodes CASSPLQGPNTEAFF.

The chain links TRBV20-1 to TRBJ2-1; D gene ambiguous. Trimming shortened V by 0 bases and J by 6 bases, and 6 bases separated the two germline ends. The CDR3 contains 12 residues. Germline values: CDR1 DFQATT, CDR2 SNEGSKA (reference sequence). DNA of the CDR3: TGCAGTGCTAGAGATCAAGCCAATGAGCAGTTCTTC. Protein sequence: CSARDQANEQFF.